These T cell receptor beta chains were read from a single sample in a study of T cell responses to AZD1222 COVID-19 vaccine. The repertoire was sequenced with immunoSEQ multiplex PCR; TCRdb's copy has only in-frame clones and lacks some. This table holds more than 95,000 clones, about 89% found once. Sample: peripheral blood, taken 28 days after the second AZD1222 dose. These receptors were collected from an adult who received the AZD1222 COVID-19 vaccine. Each CDR3 is given with its conserved first and last residue. The order of the fields is V gene, D gene, J gene, clone size, CDR3 DNA, CDR3 protein. A D gene is named only where the DNA matches it firmly. Clone size is stated in some rows and not others, as once, few, many or a class when expanded.

V gene: TRBV12-3/TRBV12-4; D gene: .; J gene: TRBJ1-3; clone size: .; CDR3 DNA: TGTGCCAGCGCAGTCATCTCTGGAAACACCATATATTTT; CDR3 protein: CASAVISGNTIYF
V gene: TRBV18; D gene: TRBD2; J gene: TRBJ2-3; clone size: .; CDR3 DNA: TGTGCCAGCTCACCAACGGGCGCGGGGGGCACAGATACGCAGTATTTT; CDR3 protein: CASSPTGAGGTDTQYF
V gene: TRBV6-5; D gene: TRBD1; J gene: TRBJ2-7; clone size: .; CDR3 DNA: TGTGCCAGCAGGAAGACAGGGACCTACGAGCAGTACTTC; CDR3 protein: CASRKTGTYEQYF
V gene: TRBV23-1; D gene: .; J gene: TRBJ1-2; clone size: .; CDR3 DNA: TGCGCCAGCAGTCACTCGGGACGCAGGAAGTCGAGGGATGGCTACACCTTC; CDR3 protein: CASSHSGRRKSRDGYTF
V gene: TRBV6-5; D gene: TRBD2; J gene: TRBJ2-1; clone size: .; CDR3 DNA: TGTGCCAGCAGTTACCTTCCGGGAGGGAACAATGAGCAGTTCTTC; CDR3 protein: CASSYLPGGNNEQFF
V gene: TRBV18; D gene: TRBD1; J gene: TRBJ2-7; clone size: .; CDR3 DNA: TGTGCCAGCTCACCGGGGACAGGGAGTGAGCAGTACTTC; CDR3 protein: CASSPGTGSEQYF
V gene: TRBV7-8; D gene: .; J gene: TRBJ2-7; clone size: .; CDR3 DNA: TGTGCCAGCAGCTCCTCGCGCGGTTACGAGCAGTACTTC; CDR3 protein: CASSSSRGYEQYF
V gene: TRBV5-1; D gene: TRBD1; J gene: TRBJ1-2; clone size: .; CDR3 DNA: TGCGCCAGCAGCTGGGAGACAGGGAAGGGGGGCTACACCTTC; CDR3 protein: CASSWETGKGGYTF
V gene: TRBV18; D gene: .; J gene: TRBJ1-1; clone size: .; CDR3 DNA: TGTGCCAGTTCTACAGTGAACACTGAAGCTTTCTTT; CDR3 protein: CASSTVNTEAFF
V gene: TRBV6-2/TRBV6-3; D gene: .; J gene: TRBJ1-1; clone size: .; CDR3 DNA: TGTGCCAGCCGCCGGGGGGGCCTGGAGACTGAAGCTTTCTTT; CDR3 protein: CASRRGGLETEAFF
V gene: TRBV2; D gene: TRBD1; J gene: TRBJ2-7; clone size: once; CDR3 DNA: TGTGCCAGTCTGGGACAGGGACCCTACGAGCAGTACTTC; CDR3 protein: CASLGQGPYEQYF
V gene: TRBV10-3; D gene: TRBD1; J gene: TRBJ1-2; clone size: .; CDR3 DNA: TGTGCCACCGCAGGGGGCGTATACTATGGCTACACCTTC; CDR3 protein: CATAGGVYYGYTF
V gene: TRBV30; D gene: TRBD1; J gene: TRBJ1-2; clone size: once; CDR3 DNA: TGTGCCTGGAGTGTACAAGGCAGGGGGCATGGCTACACCTTC; CDR3 protein: CAWSVQGRGHGYTF
V gene: TRBV28; D gene: .; J gene: TRBJ1-2; clone size: .; CDR3 DNA: TGTGCCAGCAGGGGGATGGCTACCACCTTC; CDR3 protein: CASRGMATTF
V gene: TRBV5-5; D gene: .; J gene: TRBJ1-5; clone size: .; CDR3 DNA: TGTGCCAGCAGCTTGGGGCCCAGCTATAGCAATCAGCCCCAGCATTTT; CDR3 protein: CASSLGPSYSNQPQHF
V gene: TRBV4-2; D gene: .; J gene: TRBJ1-5; clone size: .; CDR3 DNA: TGTGCCAGCAGCCAAGATCTGGGAAACCAGCCCCAGCATTTT; CDR3 protein: CASSQDLGNQPQHF
V gene: TRBV7-6; D gene: .; J gene: TRBJ1-1; clone size: .; CDR3 DNA: TGTGCCAGCAGCTCGGCGCGGAGAGGGATGGGGACTGAAGCTTTCTTT; CDR3 protein: CASSSARRGMGTEAFF
V gene: TRBV19; D gene: .; J gene: TRBJ1-2; clone size: .; CDR3 DNA: TGTGCCAGTAGTATGGTGGCGTATGGCTACACCTTC; CDR3 protein: CASSMVAYGYTF
V gene: TRBV7-3; D gene: .; J gene: TRBJ2-5; clone size: .; CDR3 DNA: TGTGCCAGCAGCGCCCGTGGGGGGCGTGCGGCGGAGACCCAGTACTTC; CDR3 protein: CASSARGGRAAETQYF
V gene: TRBV7-2; D gene: .; J gene: TRBJ2-7; clone size: .; CDR3 DNA: TGTGCCAGCAGCTTAGAGTCGGTCTTGGAGCAGTACTTC; CDR3 protein: CASSLESVLEQYF
V gene: TRBV3-1/TRBV3-2; D gene: .; J gene: TRBJ1-4; clone size: few; CDR3 DNA: TGTGCCAGCAGCCAGACAGGCCCTACTGGGAATGAAAAACTGTTTTTT; CDR3 protein: CASSQTGPTGNEKLFF
V gene: TRBV29-1; D gene: .; J gene: TRBJ1-2; clone size: .; CDR3 DNA: TGCAGCGTTGGGGGCGGCTACGGCTACACCTTC; CDR3 protein: CSVGGGYGYTF
V gene: TRBV27; D gene: TRBD1; J gene: TRBJ1-2; clone size: few; CDR3 DNA: TGTGCCAGCAGTCCGCGGACAGGGGTTGGGTATGGCTACACCTTC; CDR3 protein: CASSPRTGVGYGYTF
V gene: TRBV11-2; D gene: TRBD1; J gene: TRBJ1-4; clone size: .; CDR3 DNA: TGTGCCAGTAGGACAGGGGGCGTTGAAAAACTGTTTTTT; CDR3 protein: CASRTGGVEKLFF
V gene: TRBV5-1; D gene: .; J gene: TRBJ1-3; clone size: .; CDR3 DNA: TGCGCCAGCAGCCAGAGTGGACAGAACTCTGGAAACACCATATATTTT; CDR3 protein: CASSQSGQNSGNTIYF
V gene: TRBV24-1; D gene: TRBD1; J gene: TRBJ2-1; clone size: .; CDR3 DNA: TGTGCCACCAGTGATCTCAGGACAGGGGTTCGGAATGAGCAGTTCTTC; CDR3 protein: CATSDLRTGVRNEQFF
V gene: TRBV21-1; D gene: .; J gene: TRBJ2-7; clone size: .; CDR3 DNA: TGTGCCAGCACCAAGATCCCTAGCGGGGAAGCCTACGAGCAGTACTTC; CDR3 protein: CASTKIPSGEAYEQYF
V gene: TRBV28; D gene: TRBD1; J gene: TRBJ2-7; clone size: .; CDR3 DNA: TGTGCCAGCAGTAATACAGGGGGCGCTTTATACGAGCAGTACTTC; CDR3 protein: CASSNTGGALYEQYF
V gene: TRBV7-2; D gene: TRBD1; J gene: TRBJ1-1; clone size: .; CDR3 DNA: TGTGCCAGCAGCCCTTACAGGGGTGTTTCCACTGAAGCTTTCTTT; CDR3 protein: CASSPYRGVSTEAFF
V gene: TRBV5-5; D gene: .; J gene: TRBJ1-3; clone size: .; CDR3 DNA: TGTGCCAGCAGCTTGGGTCAACGATTCGACACCATATATTTT; CDR3 protein: CASSLGQRFDTIYF
V gene: TRBV28; D gene: TRBD2; J gene: TRBJ2-7; clone size: .; CDR3 DNA: TGTGCCAGCAGTTTTAGGCTAGCGGGAGAGCAGTACTTC; CDR3 protein: CASSFRLAGEQYF
V gene: TRBV5-1; D gene: .; J gene: TRBJ2-5; clone size: .; CDR3 DNA: TGCGCCAGCAGCTTGAATATATGGGAGACCCAGTACTTC; CDR3 protein: CASSLNIWETQYF
V gene: TRBV5-4; D gene: .; J gene: TRBJ2-1; clone size: .; CDR3 DNA: TGTGCCAGCAGCTTAGACCCCTTCTCGGCCAATGAGCAGTTCTTC; CDR3 protein: CASSLDPFSANEQFF
V gene: TRBV7-2; D gene: TRBD2; J gene: TRBJ2-3; clone size: .; CDR3 DNA: TGTGCCAGCAGCGTAGCGGGGGGAAGGGAAGATACGCAGTATTTT; CDR3 protein: CASSVAGGREDTQYF
V gene: TRBV18; D gene: .; J gene: TRBJ1-3; clone size: .; CDR3 DNA: TGTGCCAGCTCACCACTTGGGGTGAGCTCTGGAAACACCATATATTTT; CDR3 protein: CASSPLGVSSGNTIYF
V gene: TRBV24-1; D gene: TRBD1; J gene: TRBJ1-5; clone size: .; CDR3 DNA: TGTGCCACCAGTGACCCCAGACAGGGAGGCAATCAGCCCCAGCATTTT; CDR3 protein: CATSDPRQGGNQPQHF
V gene: TRBV28; D gene: TRBD2; J gene: TRBJ2-3; clone size: once; CDR3 DNA: TGTGCCAGCAGTTCTATCTGGACTAGTGTCTATAGCACAGATACGCAGTATTTT; CDR3 protein: CASSSIWTSVYSTDTQYF
V gene: TRBV7-2; D gene: .; J gene: TRBJ1-2; clone size: .; CDR3 DNA: TGTGCCAGCAGCCGTAGGGAGGGGACGAACTATGGCTACACCTTC; CDR3 protein: CASSRREGTNYGYTF
V gene: TRBV29-1; D gene: .; J gene: TRBJ2-7; clone size: .; CDR3 DNA: TGCAGCGCCGAGCCGGGGGCGGCCTACGAGCAGTACTTC; CDR3 protein: CSAEPGAAYEQYF
V gene: TRBV11-3; D gene: .; J gene: TRBJ1-1; clone size: .; CDR3 DNA: TGTGCCAGCAGCCCAGGAGGCACTGAAGCTTTCTTT; CDR3 protein: CASSPGGTEAFF
V gene: TRBV30; D gene: .; J gene: TRBJ2-7; clone size: few; CDR3 DNA: TGTGCCTGGAGTGTACGTAAGGGCCCTACCTACGAGCAGTACTTC; CDR3 protein: CAWSVRKGPTYEQYF
V gene: TRBV6-2/TRBV6-3; D gene: TRBD1; J gene: TRBJ1-5; clone size: .; CDR3 DNA: TGTGCCAGCAGCCCCAGGGGGCGTAACAATCAGCCCCAGCATTTT; CDR3 protein: CASSPRGRNNQPQHF
V gene: TRBV5-5; D gene: TRBD1; J gene: TRBJ2-7; clone size: .; CDR3 DNA: TGTGCCAGCAGCCGATCCGGACAGGGAACCTACGAGCAGTACTTC; CDR3 protein: CASSRSGQGTYEQYF
V gene: TRBV11-3; D gene: TRBD1; J gene: TRBJ1-4; clone size: .; CDR3 DNA: TGTGCCAGCAGCTTAAGGACAGGGGGTGAAAAACTGTTTTTT; CDR3 protein: CASSLRTGGEKLFF
V gene: TRBV18; D gene: TRBD2; J gene: TRBJ2-3; clone size: .; CDR3 DNA: TGTGCCAGCTCCCCGCAGTATAGCGGGGGGACTAGCACAGATACGCAGTATTTT; CDR3 protein: CASSPQYSGGTSTDTQYF
V gene: TRBV6-5; D gene: .; J gene: TRBJ1-5; clone size: .; CDR3 DNA: TGTGCCAGCAGTTACGACGGACCCCTTAGCGAAGGGCCCCAGCATTTT; CDR3 protein: CASSYDGPLSEGPQHF
V gene: TRBV15; D gene: .; J gene: TRBJ2-1; clone size: .; CDR3 DNA: TGTGCCACCAGCAGGACCCCGGAGAGCTCCTACAATGAGCAGTTCTTC; CDR3 protein: CATSRTPESSYNEQFF
V gene: TRBV28; D gene: .; J gene: TRBJ1-6; clone size: .; CDR3 DNA: TGTGCCACATTTACCGGACACCTAAATTCACCCCTCCACTTT; CDR3 protein: CATFTGHLNSPLHF
V gene: TRBV4-1; D gene: TRBD2; J gene: TRBJ2-7; clone size: .; CDR3 DNA: TGCGCCAGCAGCCTCAGACTAGCGGGCCAGAACTCCTACGAGCAGTACTTC; CDR3 protein: CASSLRLAGQNSYEQYF
V gene: TRBV7-2; D gene: .; J gene: TRBJ2-5; clone size: .; CDR3 DNA: TGTGCCAGCAGCTTAGAGGCCGAGAAGACCCAGTACTTC; CDR3 protein: CASSLEAEKTQYF
V gene: TRBV4-2; D gene: .; J gene: TRBJ1-4; clone size: .; CDR3 DNA: TGTGCCAGCAGCCAAGCTCGCTTTTCAACTAATGAAAAACTGTTTTTT; CDR3 protein: CASSQARFSTNEKLFF
V gene: TRBV19; D gene: TRBD1; J gene: TRBJ1-1; clone size: .; CDR3 DNA: TGTGCCAGTAGTCCGACAGGGTTCACTGAAGCTTTCTTT; CDR3 protein: CASSPTGFTEAFF
V gene: TRBV6-1; D gene: .; J gene: TRBJ1-1; clone size: .; CDR3 DNA: TGTGCCAGCAGTGAAAGCTCTATAGGACCGAACACTGAAGCTTTCTTT; CDR3 protein: CASSESSIGPNTEAFF
V gene: TRBV27; D gene: .; J gene: TRBJ2-7; clone size: .; CDR3 DNA: TGTGCCAGCAGTTTCGGGTTGGCCTACGAGCAGTACTTC; CDR3 protein: CASSFGLAYEQYF
V gene: TRBV11-2; D gene: TRBD2; J gene: TRBJ2-7; clone size: once; CDR3 DNA: TGTGCCAGCAGACGTAGCGGGAGCTCCTACGAGCAGTACTTC; CDR3 protein: CASRRSGSSYEQYF
V gene: TRBV7-3; D gene: .; J gene: TRBJ2-2; clone size: .; CDR3 DNA: TGTGCCAGCAGCTTATTAAGCACCGGGGAGCTGTTTTTT; CDR3 protein: CASSLLSTGELFF
V gene: TRBV27; D gene: .; J gene: TRBJ1-2; clone size: .; CDR3 DNA: TGTGCCAGCAGTTTAATGGGATATGGCTACACCTTC; CDR3 protein: CASSLMGYGYTF
V gene: TRBV11-2; D gene: TRBD2; J gene: TRBJ2-3; clone size: .; CDR3 DNA: TGTGCCAGCAGCAGGACTAGTAGCGATACGCAGTATTTT; CDR3 protein: CASSRTSSDTQYF
V gene: TRBV6-6; D gene: .; J gene: TRBJ2-7; clone size: .; CDR3 DNA: TGTGCCAGCAGTTACGGCGGGGACTTGGAGCAGTACTTC; CDR3 protein: CASSYGGDLEQYF